There are many counts of the clone carrying this TCR beta chain. Its antigen is unknown. These data originate in a study of post-analysis software for immune sequencing data. About the research overall: The patients showed relapsing-remitting, secondary progressive and progressive-relapsing multiple sclerosis courses.

CDR1 is SQVTM and CDR2 is ANQGSEA in the germline V gene. This CDR3 is built from 12 residues. V was clipped by 1 base and J by 5 bases, with 8 bases between them. Unique molecular identifiers had been added to the TCR beta cDNA libraries. T cells numbering roughly 0.85 to 10 million gave rise to some 520,000 cDNA molecules. Each CDR3 protein gets one entry after TCRdb re-called the PCR reads with MiXCR. The sample has some 260,000 distinct CDR3 sequences, 36% seen once; the top ten hold roughly 4.8%. Notes on the study in general: When patients were compared with controls, about five TRBV segments were more frequent, TRBV5-6, TRBV5-1 and TRBV20-1 among them. Same-batch samples co-clustered strongly by F measure.

This chain connects TRBV29-1 to TRBJ2-5; unclear D gene. The TCR sequence derives from a girl aged 10 to 17 with multiple sclerosis. The sample was blood. This chain's CDR3 is CSVEVSQETQYF. The CDR3 DNA reads TGCAGCGTTGAAGTCTCGCAGGAGACCCAGTACTTC.